The rows below give T cell receptor beta chains drawn from one sample of a study of shared clonotypes between healthy human individuals. The method was immunoSEQ multiplex PCR; TCRdb's version includes in-frame clones alone and lacks a portion of them. Of around 600,000 clones listed, approximately 96% are singletons. Sample: naive CD8+ T cells sorted from blood. The receptors were gathered from a woman under 40 in good health. CDR3s include the opening cysteine and the closing phenylalanine or tryptophan. Each record gives: J gene, V gene, CDR3 protein.

>TRBJ2-1|TRBV5-8
CASSITQRTYNEQFF
>TRBJ2-7|TRBV9
CASSGGTSGGGEQYF
>TRBJ2-1|TRBV13
CASSFWTAGVFSEQFF
>TRBJ2-3|TRBV7-9
CASSFTGSSTDTQYF
>TRBJ1-4|TRBV6-5
CASSYRQGLDEKLFF
>TRBJ1-5|TRBV7-8
CASIVRGPDEYSNQPQHF
>TRBJ2-1|TRBV28
CASSFLRESYEQFF
>TRBJ2-2|TRBV4-1
CASSQFSGIGAGELFF
>TRBJ1-4|TRBV28
CASSPGNEKLFF
>TRBJ2-3|TRBV7-3
CASSEGGTGTDTQYF
>TRBJ2-5|TRBV4-1
CASSLPPGGDETQYF